These T cell receptor beta chains were read from a single sample in a study of neoadjuvant anti-PD-1 for oral cavity cancer. Some clones are missing from TCRdb's copy, which holds only in-frame ones; the method was immunoSEQ multiplex PCR. The sample includes around 9,700 clones, more than 45% of them seen just once. The source was tumor tissue, collected before nivolumab (anti-PD-1) treatment. The receptors were sampled from a person aged 40-85 years with oral cavity squamous cell carcinoma. The CDR3 runs from the conserved cysteine through the conserved F or W. D genes are given only for firm matches. Part of the rows lack a size; the others show once, few, many or a class for expanded clones.

j_gene | v_gene | abundance | d_gene | CDR3nt | CDR3aa
TRBJ2-1 | TRBV19 | - | TRBD2 | TGTGCCAGTAGTACCCTAGCGGGGGGGCCTTACAATGAGCAGTTCTTC | CASSTLAGGPYNEQFF
TRBJ1-2 | TRBV30 | - | TRBD1 | TGTGCCTGGCGAGGACAGGTTTACTATGGCTACACCTTC | CAWRGQVYYGYTF
TRBJ2-7 | TRBV7-9 | - | - | TGTGCCAGCAGCCCCCCCTGGGGGCGCAAATACGAGCAGTACTTC | CASSPPWGRKYEQYF
TRBJ2-3 | TRBV10-3 | - | - | TGTGCCATCAGTGGACAGAGCACAGATACGCAGTATTTT | CAISGQSTDTQYF
TRBJ2-1 | TRBV10-2 | few | - | TGCGCCAGCAGTGAGGCTAGCTCCTACAATGAGCAGTTCTTC | CASSEASSYNEQFF
TRBJ2-5 | TRBV30 | few | - | TGTGCCTGGAGCGCTTCCAGGGAAGGGACCCAGTACTTC | CAWSASREGTQYF
TRBJ2-6 | TRBV18 | - | - | TGTGCCAGCTCACCACCAAGGGTTGCTGGGGCCAACGTCCTGACTTTC | CASSPPRVAGANVLTF
TRBJ2-5 | TRBV11-2 | - | - | TGTGCCAGCAGCTCCACCTTCGTCGCAGTTCAAGAGACCCAGTACTTC | CASSSTFVAVQETQYF
TRBJ2-1 | TRBV11-2 | - | TRBD2 | TGTGCCAGCAGCTTAGCAACTAGCGGGGGCCCTTACAATGAGCAGTTCTTC | CASSLATSGGPYNEQFF
TRBJ2-5 | TRBV27 | - | - | TGTGCCAGCAGTTTCTCCGGCAGCCAAGAGACCCAGTACTTC | CASSFSGSQETQYF
TRBJ2-2 | TRBV11-2 | - | - | TGTGCCAGCAGCTTGGCGGGCTTGAGCACCGGGGAGCTGTTTTTT | CASSLAGLSTGELFF
TRBJ2-2 | TRBV11-2 | - | - | TGTGCCAGCAGCTTAGATGTGAGCCGGGGGGAGCTGTTTTTT | CASSLDVSRGELFF
TRBJ1-2 | TRBV5-1 | - | TRBD1 | TGCGCCAGCAGCTTGCCTTATTCTCCGGGGACAGGGGTGCGCGGCTACACCTTC | CASSLPYSPGTGVRGYTF
TRBJ2-7 | TRBV5-6 | - | TRBD1 | TGTGCCAGCAGCTTGCCCCTCCGAAGGACAGGGTCCGAGCAGTACTTC | CASSLPLRRTGSEQYF
TRBJ2-7 | TRBV7-9 | - | - | TGTGCCAGCAGCTTACCCCAGATGGCGGGGTTCGACGAGCAGTACTTC | CASSLPQMAGFDEQYF
TRBJ2-5 | TRBV5-4 | few | - | TGTGCCAGCGCCCGGCTAGCCGAAGAGACCCAGTACTTC | CASARLAEETQYF
TRBJ1-1 | TRBV25-1 | - | - | TGTGCCAGCAGTGCCAGGGGAAACACTGAAGCTTTCTTT | CASSARGNTEAFF
TRBJ1-6 | TRBV18 | - | - | TGTGCCAGCTCACCCGCAAACGAGCCCCTCCACTTT | CASSPANEPLHF
TRBJ1-2 | TRBV27 | - | - | TGTGCCAGCAGTATCCAGGGGAACTATGGCTACACCTTC | CASSIQGNYGYTF
TRBJ2-5 | TRBV7-6 | - | - | TGTGCCAGCACCAAGGGGGGGTCACAAGAGACCCAGTACTTC | CASTKGGSQETQYF
TRBJ1-5 | TRBV29-1 | - | - | TGCAGCGTCTCCGGGGGTGGGCAGCCCCAGCATTTT | CSVSGGGQPQHF